A selection of T cell receptor beta chains follows, all from one sample in a study of Ad26.COV2.S vaccination and SARS-CoV-2 variants. Assay used: immunoSEQ multiplex PCR; TCRdb lists only in-frame clones, some missing. The sample has approximately 400,000 clones, roughly 80% seen once; the top ten hold about 7.1%. This specimen was peripheral blood, taken in a trial of Ad26.COV2.S vaccine versus placebo. These receptors were obtained from a person aged 18-60 years who received the Ad26.COV2.S COVID-19 vaccine or a placebo. The conserved cysteine and the conserved F or W are not part of the CDR3 here. The order of the fields is CDR3 protein, V gene, J gene, clone size. Size is omitted from some rows. Given values are once, few, many or a class for expanded clones.

cdr3_aa: SGSPEYQETQY; v_call: TRBV29-1; j_call: TRBJ2-5; clone_size: -
cdr3_aa: ASSPRQGPNTEAF; v_call: TRBV7-9; j_call: TRBJ1-1; clone_size: -
cdr3_aa: ASRRPGEKLF; v_call: TRBV6-5; j_call: TRBJ1-4; clone_size: -
cdr3_aa: ASSLEGLETQY; v_call: TRBV5-4; j_call: TRBJ2-5; clone_size: -
cdr3_aa: ASSPKLRGAF; v_call: TRBV18; j_call: TRBJ1-1; clone_size: -
cdr3_aa: ASSGTGGNQPQH; v_call: TRBV19; j_call: TRBJ1-5; clone_size: -
cdr3_aa: AIRETSGIVEQY; v_call: TRBV10-3; j_call: TRBJ2-7; clone_size: -
cdr3_aa: ASSLGRVSQPQH; v_call: TRBV7-3; j_call: TRBJ1-5; clone_size: -
cdr3_aa: ATRSPGAVNEQF; v_call: TRBV15; j_call: TRBJ2-1; clone_size: -
cdr3_aa: ASSSKMGRELF; v_call: TRBV7-2; j_call: TRBJ2-2; clone_size: -
cdr3_aa: ASSPNPGRNTGELF; v_call: TRBV3-1/TRBV3-2; j_call: TRBJ2-2; clone_size: -
cdr3_aa: ASSQGLEQF; v_call: TRBV14; j_call: TRBJ2-1; clone_size: -
cdr3_aa: ASSTRTAIEAF; v_call: TRBV19; j_call: TRBJ1-1; clone_size: -
cdr3_aa: ASSIWGAEVTEAF; v_call: TRBV19; j_call: TRBJ1-1; clone_size: -
cdr3_aa: ASRPGLAKYEQY; v_call: TRBV7-2; j_call: TRBJ2-7; clone_size: -
cdr3_aa: ASSPQRGPPGELF; v_call: TRBV3-1/TRBV3-2; j_call: TRBJ2-2; clone_size: once
cdr3_aa: ASSQGKSSGSLETQY; v_call: TRBV4-1; j_call: TRBJ2-5; clone_size: -
cdr3_aa: ATSDPGLAGDNEQF; v_call: TRBV24-1; j_call: TRBJ2-1; clone_size: -
cdr3_aa: ASSLSGQGADNSPLH; v_call: TRBV18; j_call: TRBJ1-6; clone_size: -
cdr3_aa: ASSLLKTSRLYRANVLT; v_call: TRBV7-6; j_call: TRBJ2-6; clone_size: -
cdr3_aa: ASSFQTDQETQY; v_call: TRBV5-1; j_call: TRBJ2-5; clone_size: -
cdr3_aa: ASGRIATDTQY; v_call: TRBV5-1; j_call: TRBJ2-3; clone_size: once
cdr3_aa: ASNSGSLDEQF; v_call: TRBV6-5; j_call: TRBJ2-1; clone_size: -
cdr3_aa: ASSPRGPGELF; v_call: TRBV3-1/TRBV3-2; j_call: TRBJ2-2; clone_size: once
cdr3_aa: ASSYIPYNEQF; v_call: TRBV2; j_call: TRBJ2-1; clone_size: -
cdr3_aa: ASSPDLHEKLF; v_call: TRBV12-3/TRBV12-4; j_call: TRBJ1-4; clone_size: few
cdr3_aa: ASSDQGSNEKLF; v_call: TRBV5-1; j_call: TRBJ1-4; clone_size: -
cdr3_aa: ASSLLQGAWGYT; v_call: TRBV11-2; j_call: TRBJ1-2; clone_size: few
cdr3_aa: ASSVELDPYNEQF; v_call: TRBV9; j_call: TRBJ2-1; clone_size: -
cdr3_aa: ASQTLPNSPLH; v_call: TRBV27; j_call: TRBJ1-6; clone_size: -
cdr3_aa: ASSPRTGAASLPKNIQY; v_call: TRBV27; j_call: TRBJ2-4; clone_size: once
cdr3_aa: ASSQGLAEGTQY; v_call: TRBV3-1/TRBV3-2; j_call: TRBJ2-5; clone_size: -
cdr3_aa: ASSLLSSPNEQF; v_call: TRBV5-1; j_call: TRBJ2-1; clone_size: -
cdr3_aa: ASSFVAVGTEAF; v_call: TRBV7-9; j_call: TRBJ1-1; clone_size: -
cdr3_aa: ASSPQLGSYNEQF; v_call: TRBV11-1; j_call: TRBJ2-1; clone_size: -
cdr3_aa: ASSFGVLRKVNAEAF; v_call: TRBV7-2; j_call: TRBJ1-1; clone_size: few
cdr3_aa: ATSRGEVELEQY; v_call: TRBV15; j_call: TRBJ2-7; clone_size: -
cdr3_aa: SVRGGAYYNEQF; v_call: TRBV29-1; j_call: TRBJ2-1; clone_size: -
cdr3_aa: ASSDPGQGTSYGYT; v_call: TRBV9; j_call: TRBJ1-2; clone_size: -
cdr3_aa: ASSTTGAYEQY; v_call: TRBV19; j_call: TRBJ2-7; clone_size: -
cdr3_aa: ASSVFGMGNEQF; v_call: TRBV10-2; j_call: TRBJ2-1; clone_size: -
cdr3_aa: ASSSEDRWYGYT; v_call: TRBV19; j_call: TRBJ1-2; clone_size: -
cdr3_aa: ASSLWEDNYGYT; v_call: TRBV18; j_call: TRBJ1-2; clone_size: -
cdr3_aa: ASSSGQVGTDTQY; v_call: TRBV7-8; j_call: TRBJ2-3; clone_size: -
cdr3_aa: AILGQGEAF; v_call: TRBV7-9; j_call: TRBJ1-1; clone_size: -
cdr3_aa: ASSLGRAPDTQY; v_call: TRBV7-9; j_call: TRBJ2-3; clone_size: -